This T cell receptor beta chain was sequenced during a study of cytomegalovirus exposure and HLA in healthy donors. Comments on this clone: Its antigen remains unknown.

General study results and limits: Researchers counted roughly 150 TCR beta chains as cytomegalovirus-associated.

The study ran its PCR with 60 Vbeta and 13 Jbeta primers. Repertoires were generated with immunoSEQ multiplex PCR, while TCRdb's copy carries only in-frame clones and drops some. The repertoire has about 150,000 clones, approximately 84% of them found once; the top ten carry approximately 6.8%. Trimming removed 5 bases at V and 3 bases at J, with 11 bases between. There are 13 residues in the CDR3. Germline CDR1 and CDR2: SGHKS and YYEKEE (reference sequence). The sample comprised PBMCs. The rearrangement uses TRBV5-5 and TRBJ1-2; D remains unclear. This sequence originates from a male donor in good health and CMV-seropositive. CDR3 sequence (DNA): TGTGCCAGCAGTACAGCGGGGTACTATGGCTACACCTTC. Translated: CASSTAGYYGYTF. Supplemented by reference TRBV5-5 and TRBJ1-2, the full variable domain reads DAGVTQSPTHLIKTRGQQVTLRCSPISGHKSVSWYQQVLGQGPQFIFQYYEKEERGRGNFPDRFSARQFPNYSSELNVNALLLGDSALYLCASSTAGYYGYTFGSGTRLTVV.